Included here is one TCR beta chain sequence, with context. The data are from a study of OX40 agonist ivuxolimab in advanced cancers. Study details: Patients enrolled in dose escalation were diagnosed with hepatocellular carcinoma, melanoma, renal cell or head and neck cancer.

Libraries were prepared by immunoSEQ multiplex PCR; TCRdb keeps only in-frame clonotypes and omits some of them. The table shows 80,000 to 130,000 clones, with 90% occurring only once. This clonotype originated in an adult with an advanced solid tumor such as melanoma, head and neck, liver or kidney cancer. The sample was CD4+ or CD8+ T cells sorted from blood, taken in a trial of the OX40 agonist ivuxolimab.

The CDR3: CASSVQQGPTGELFF. The CDR3 DNA is TGTGCCAGCAGCGTTCAACAGGGGCCCACCGGGGAGCTGTTTTTT. This chain uses TRBV9 with TRBJ2-2, with TRBD1 identical over 7 bases. Germline values: CDR1 SGDLS, CDR2 YYNGEE. J lost 4 bases, V lost 2 bases, and 5 bases had no gene match. This CDR3 contains 15 residues.